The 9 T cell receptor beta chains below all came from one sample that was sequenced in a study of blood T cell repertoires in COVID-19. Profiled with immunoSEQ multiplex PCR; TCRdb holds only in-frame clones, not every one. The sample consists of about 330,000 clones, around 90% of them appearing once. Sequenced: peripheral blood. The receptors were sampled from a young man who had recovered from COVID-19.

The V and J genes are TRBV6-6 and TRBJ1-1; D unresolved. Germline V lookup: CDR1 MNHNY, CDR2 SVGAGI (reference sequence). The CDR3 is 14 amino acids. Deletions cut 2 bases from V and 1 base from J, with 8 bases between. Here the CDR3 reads CASSYAGTNTEAFF. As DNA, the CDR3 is TGTGCCAGCAGTTACGCAGGCACGAACACTGAAGCTTTCTTT.

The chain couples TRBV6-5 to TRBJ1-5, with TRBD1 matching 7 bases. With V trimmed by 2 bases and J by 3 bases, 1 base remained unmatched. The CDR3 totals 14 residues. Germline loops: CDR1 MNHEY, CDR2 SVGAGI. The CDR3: CASSYGTDNQPQHF. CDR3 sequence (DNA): TGTGCCAGCAGTTACGGGACAGACAATCAGCCCCAGCATTTT.

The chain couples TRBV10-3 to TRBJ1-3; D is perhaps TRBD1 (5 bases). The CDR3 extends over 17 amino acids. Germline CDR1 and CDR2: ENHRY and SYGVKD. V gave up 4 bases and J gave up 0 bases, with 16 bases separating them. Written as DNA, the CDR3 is TGTGCCATCAGTGCCAAACCGACAGACCACTCTGGAAACACCATATATTTT. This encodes CAISAKPTDHSGNTIYF.

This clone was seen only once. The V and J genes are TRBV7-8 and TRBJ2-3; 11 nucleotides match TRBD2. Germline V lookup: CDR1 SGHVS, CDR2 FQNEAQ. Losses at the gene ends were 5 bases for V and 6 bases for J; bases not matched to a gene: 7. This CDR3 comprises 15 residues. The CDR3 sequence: CASSLLAGGTDTQYF. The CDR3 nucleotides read TGTGCCAGCAGCCTTTTAGCGGGAGGGACGGATACGCAGTATTTT.

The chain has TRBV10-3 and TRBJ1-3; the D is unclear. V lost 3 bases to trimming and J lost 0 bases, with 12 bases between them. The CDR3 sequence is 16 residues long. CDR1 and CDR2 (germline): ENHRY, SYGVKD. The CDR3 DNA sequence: TGTGCCATCAGTGAAGGTCGGGGAGACTCTGGAAACACCATATATTTT. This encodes CAISEGRGDSGNTIYF.

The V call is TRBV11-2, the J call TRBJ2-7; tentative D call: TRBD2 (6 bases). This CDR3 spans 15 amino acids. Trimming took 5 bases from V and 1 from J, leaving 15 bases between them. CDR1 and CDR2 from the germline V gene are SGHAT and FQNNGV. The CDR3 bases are TGTGCCAGCAGCCCCCCGGGGGTTTTATCCTACGAGCAGTACTTC. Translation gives CASSPPGVLSYEQYF.

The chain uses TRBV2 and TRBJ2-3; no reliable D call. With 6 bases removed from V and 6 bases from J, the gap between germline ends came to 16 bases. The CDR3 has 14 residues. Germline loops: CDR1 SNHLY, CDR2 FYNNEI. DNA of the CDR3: TGTGCCAGCAGACTGACAAATCAGGCCGATACGCAGTATTTT. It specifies CASRLTNQADTQYF.

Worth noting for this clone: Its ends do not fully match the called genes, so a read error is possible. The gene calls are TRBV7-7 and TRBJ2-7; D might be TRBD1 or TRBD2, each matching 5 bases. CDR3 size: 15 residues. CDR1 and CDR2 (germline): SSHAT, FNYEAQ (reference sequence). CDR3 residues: CASSLLVGHLSEQYF. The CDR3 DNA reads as TGTGCTAGCAGCTTACTAGTTGGACATCTATCGGAGCAGTACTTC.

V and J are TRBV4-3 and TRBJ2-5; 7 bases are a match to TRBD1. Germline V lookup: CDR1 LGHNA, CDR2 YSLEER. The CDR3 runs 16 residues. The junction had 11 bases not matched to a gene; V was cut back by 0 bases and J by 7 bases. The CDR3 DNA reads TGCGCCAGCAGCCAAGAAATAATAGGGGGCGCCGGGACCCAGTACTTC. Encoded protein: CASSQEIIGGAGTQYF.